The present TCR beta chain was sequenced within a study of T cell responses to AZD1222 COVID-19 vaccine. Points on this clone: Its antigen is not identified.

The table came from immunoSEQ multiplex PCR; TCRdb's copy has only in-frame clones and leaves some out. The sample lists about 100,000 clones; around 87% were seen once. CDR1 is LNHDA and CDR2 is SQIVND in the germline V gene (reference sequence). CDR3 size: 13 residues. V was clipped by 5 bases and J by 7 bases, with 14 bases between them. Study-wide results and caveats: Repertoires were obtained solely post-peak T cell response. Females made up more of the donors, who were largely white British, and clonal diversity may have come out too low.

The specimen comprised peripheral blood, sampled on day 0 of MenACWY control vaccination. The chain recombines TRBV19 with TRBJ1-2; TRBD1 might be the D (6 bases). The TCR originated in an adult in good health. The CDR3 nucleotides are TGTGCCAGTAGTTTACCGACAGGTCTTGGCTACACCTTC. Its translation is CASSLPTGLGYTF.